This T cell receptor (beta chain) was sequenced during a study of T cells in Graves' hyperthyroidism and ophthalmopathy. Overall study context: Peripheral blood samples were taken at initial diagnosis, prior to any treatment. Study-level points and caveats: Ophthalmopathy was model-predicted a median around seven months pre-onset.

Pregnant or lactating patients were excluded, as were those with uncontrolled infection or other autoimmune disease. V trimming: 1 base; J trimming: 2 bases; junction bases outside the gene matches: 9. This CDR3 contains 20 residues. The germline V gene has CDR1 KGHDR and CDR2 SFDVKD. This clonotype occurred many times. Its antigen is undetermined. What was amplified from RNA transcripts were TCR beta CDR3 regions. During a first-round RT-PCR of the TCR CDR3, the HTBI primer set was used. MiXCR, run by TCRdb on the multiplex PCR reads, gives a single entry per CDR3 protein. This sample has hundreds of thousands of distinct CDR3 sequences, with about 15% found just once.

The receptor's source is a woman aged 55-69 years with Graves' ophthalmopathy. Sample: blood. The rearrangement links TRBV24-1 to TRBJ2-3, with TRBD2 identical over 15 bases. In DNA, the CDR3 is TGTGCCACCAGTGATTTTGGACTAGCGGGAGGGACCGCCTACACAGATACGCAGTATTTT. This codes for CATSDFGLAGGTAYTDTQYF.